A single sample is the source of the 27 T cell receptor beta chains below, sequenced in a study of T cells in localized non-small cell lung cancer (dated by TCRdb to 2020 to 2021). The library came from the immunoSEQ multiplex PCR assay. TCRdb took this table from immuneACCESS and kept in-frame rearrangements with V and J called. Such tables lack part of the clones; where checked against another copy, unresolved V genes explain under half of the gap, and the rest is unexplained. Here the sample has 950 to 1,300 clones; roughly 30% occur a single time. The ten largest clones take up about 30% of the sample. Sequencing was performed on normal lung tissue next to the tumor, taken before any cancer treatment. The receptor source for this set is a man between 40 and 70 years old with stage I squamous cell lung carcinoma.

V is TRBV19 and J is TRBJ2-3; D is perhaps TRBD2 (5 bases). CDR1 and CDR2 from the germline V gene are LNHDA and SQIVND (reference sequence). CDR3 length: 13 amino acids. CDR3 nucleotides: TGTGCTTCGGGAAGCGGACGCACAGATACGCAGTATTTT. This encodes CASGSGRTDTQYF.

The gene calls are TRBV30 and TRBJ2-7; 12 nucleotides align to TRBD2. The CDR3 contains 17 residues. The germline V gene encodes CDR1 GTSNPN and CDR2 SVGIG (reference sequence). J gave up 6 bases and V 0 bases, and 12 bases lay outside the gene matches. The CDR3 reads CAWSVMSSGGASREQYF. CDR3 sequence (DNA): TGTGCCTGGAGTGTAATGTCTAGCGGGGGGGCGAGTCGCGAGCAGTACTTC.

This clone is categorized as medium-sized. The CDR3 bases are TGTGCCAGCAGTGCGGCAGGGGAAGGATCACCCCTCCACTTT. Translation gives CASSAAGEGSPLHF. The rearrangement uses TRBV6-8 and TRBJ1-6, with a weak D call TRBD1 (6 bases). Trimming removed 5 bases from V and 10 bases from J, with 15 bases in between. This CDR3 is 14 amino acids long. Germline V gene data show CDR1 as MNHGY and CDR2 as SAAAGT.

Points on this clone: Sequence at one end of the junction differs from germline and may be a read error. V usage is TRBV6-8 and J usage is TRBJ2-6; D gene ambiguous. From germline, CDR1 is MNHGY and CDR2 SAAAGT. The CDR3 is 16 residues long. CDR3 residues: CASSDSTNSGANVLTF. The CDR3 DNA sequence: TGTGCCAGCAGTGACTCGACAAACTCTGGGGCCAACGTCCTGACTTTC.

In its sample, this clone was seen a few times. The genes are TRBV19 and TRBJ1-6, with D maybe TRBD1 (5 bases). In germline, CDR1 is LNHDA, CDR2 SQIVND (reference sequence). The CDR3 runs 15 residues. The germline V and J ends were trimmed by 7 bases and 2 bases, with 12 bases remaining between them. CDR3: CASKQAIAYNSPLHF. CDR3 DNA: TGTGCCAGTAAACAGGCCATCGCCTATAATTCACCCCTCCACTTT.

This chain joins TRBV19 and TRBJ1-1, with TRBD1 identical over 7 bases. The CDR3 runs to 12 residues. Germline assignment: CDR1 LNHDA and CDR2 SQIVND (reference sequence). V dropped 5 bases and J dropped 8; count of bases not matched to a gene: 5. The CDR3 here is CASSEGAVEAFF. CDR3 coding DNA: TGTGCCAGTAGTGAGGGGGCGGTAGAAGCTTTCTTT.

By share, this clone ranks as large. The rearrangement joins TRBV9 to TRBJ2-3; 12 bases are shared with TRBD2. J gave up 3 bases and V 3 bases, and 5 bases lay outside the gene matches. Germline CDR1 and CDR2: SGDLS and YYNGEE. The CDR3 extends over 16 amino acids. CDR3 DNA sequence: TGTGCCAGCAGCGGGGGGACTAGCGGGTTAACAGATACGCAGTATTTT. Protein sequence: CASSGGTSGLTDTQYF.

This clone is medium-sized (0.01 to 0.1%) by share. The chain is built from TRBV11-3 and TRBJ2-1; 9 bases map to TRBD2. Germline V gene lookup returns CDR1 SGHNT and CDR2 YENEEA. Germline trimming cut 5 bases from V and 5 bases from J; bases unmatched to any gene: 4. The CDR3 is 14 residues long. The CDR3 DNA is TGTGCCAGCAGCACAAGCGGGGGGCACAATGAGCAGTTCTTC. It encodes CASSTSGGHNEQFF.

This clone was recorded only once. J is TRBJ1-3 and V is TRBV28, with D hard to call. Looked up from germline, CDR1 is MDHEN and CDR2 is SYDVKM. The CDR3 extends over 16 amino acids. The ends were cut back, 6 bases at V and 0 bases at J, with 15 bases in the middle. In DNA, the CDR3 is TGTGCCAGCAGCCCTCTCTCTGTTAGCTCTGGAAACACCATATATTTT. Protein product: CASSPLSVSSGNTIYF.

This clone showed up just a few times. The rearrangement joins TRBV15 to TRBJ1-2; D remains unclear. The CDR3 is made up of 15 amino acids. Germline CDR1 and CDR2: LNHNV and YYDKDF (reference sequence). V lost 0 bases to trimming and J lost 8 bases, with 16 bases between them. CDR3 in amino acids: CATSRDFGSMRGYTF. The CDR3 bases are TGTGCCACCAGCAGAGATTTTGGGAGCATGAGGGGCTACACCTTC.

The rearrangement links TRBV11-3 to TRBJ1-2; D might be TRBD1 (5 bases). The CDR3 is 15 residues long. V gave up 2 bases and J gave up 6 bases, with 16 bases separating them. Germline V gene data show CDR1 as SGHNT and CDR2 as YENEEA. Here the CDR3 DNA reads TGTGCCAGCAGCTTAATAGGGGTCGCAGAGGATGGCTACACCTTC. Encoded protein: CASSLIGVAEDGYTF.

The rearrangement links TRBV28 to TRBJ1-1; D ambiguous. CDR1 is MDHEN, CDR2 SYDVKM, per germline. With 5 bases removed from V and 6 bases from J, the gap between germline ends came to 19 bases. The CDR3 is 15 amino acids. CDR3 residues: CASSGHGDSGAEAFF. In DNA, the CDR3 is TGTGCCAGCAGTGGGCACGGGGATTCTGGCGCTGAAGCTTTCTTT.

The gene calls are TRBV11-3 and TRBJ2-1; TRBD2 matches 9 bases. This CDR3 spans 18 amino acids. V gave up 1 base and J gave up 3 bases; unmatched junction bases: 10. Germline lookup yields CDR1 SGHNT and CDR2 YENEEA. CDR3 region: CASSLVIVAGALYNEQFF. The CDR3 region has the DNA TGTGCCAGCAGCTTAGTAATCGTAGCGGGGGCCCTCTACAATGAGCAGTTCTTC.

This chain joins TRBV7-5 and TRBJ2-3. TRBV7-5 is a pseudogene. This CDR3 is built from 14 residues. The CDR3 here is CASSLEGSTDTQYF. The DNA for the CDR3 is TGTGCCAGCAGCTTAGAGGGCAGTACGGATACGCAGTATTTT.

The CDR3 sequence is CASGRQGEETQYF. The CDR3, as DNA: TGTGCCAGCGGGAGGCAGGGTGAAGAGACCCAGTACTTC. The rearrangement links TRBV19 to TRBJ2-5; 7 bases match TRBD2. The CDR3 contains 13 residues. Per germline, CDR1 LNHDA and CDR2 SQIVND (reference sequence). V shed 9 bases, J shed 3 bases, and the junction held 7 bases outside the gene matches.

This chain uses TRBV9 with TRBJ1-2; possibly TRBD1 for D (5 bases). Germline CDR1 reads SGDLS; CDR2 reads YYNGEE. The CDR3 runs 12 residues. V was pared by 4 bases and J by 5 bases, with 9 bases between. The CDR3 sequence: CASSSGGYGYTF. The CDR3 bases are TGTGCCAGCAGCTCCGGGGGGTATGGCTACACCTTC.

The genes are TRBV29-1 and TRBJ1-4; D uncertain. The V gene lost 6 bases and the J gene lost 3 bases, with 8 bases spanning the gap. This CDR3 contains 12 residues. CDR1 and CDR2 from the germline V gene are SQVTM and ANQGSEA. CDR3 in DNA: TGCAGCGTCGGACGTTCTAATGAAAAACTGTTTTTT. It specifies CSVGRSNEKLFF.

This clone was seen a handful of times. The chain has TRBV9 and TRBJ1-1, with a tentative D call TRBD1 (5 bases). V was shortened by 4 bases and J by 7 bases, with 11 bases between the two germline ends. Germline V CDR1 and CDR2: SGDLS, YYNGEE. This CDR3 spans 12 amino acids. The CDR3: CASSLREGEAFF. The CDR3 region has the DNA TGTGCCAGCAGCCTCAGGGAAGGTGAAGCTTTCTTT.

CDR3 nucleotide sequence: TGTGCCAGTAGTATTCAGCCAGACAGCAATGAGCAGTTCTTC. It encodes CASSIQPDSNEQFF. This rearrangement joins TRBV19 to TRBJ2-1, with a possible D match to TRBD1 (5 bases). The V and J ends lost 3 bases and 6 bases respectively, with 12 bases between them. The CDR3 length is 14 residues. In germline, CDR1 is LNHDA, CDR2 SQIVND (reference sequence).

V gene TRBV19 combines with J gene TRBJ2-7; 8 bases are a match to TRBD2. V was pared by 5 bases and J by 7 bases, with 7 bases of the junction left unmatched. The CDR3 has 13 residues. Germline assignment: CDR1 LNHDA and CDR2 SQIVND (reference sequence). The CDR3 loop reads CASSQTPGGEQYF. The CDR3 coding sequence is TGTGCCAGTAGTCAAACTCCGGGGGGGGAGCAGTACTTC.

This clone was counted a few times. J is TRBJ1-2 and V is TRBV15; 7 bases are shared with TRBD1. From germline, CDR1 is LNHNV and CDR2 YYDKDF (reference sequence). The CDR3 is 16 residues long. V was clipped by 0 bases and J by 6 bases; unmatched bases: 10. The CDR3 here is CATSRDRGAGGNGYTF. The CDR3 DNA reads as TGTGCCACCAGCAGAGATCGGGGGGCAGGGGGTAATGGCTACACCTTC. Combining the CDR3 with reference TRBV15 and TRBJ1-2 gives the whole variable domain DAMVIQNPRYQVTQFGKPVTLSCSQTLNHNVMYWYQQKSSQAPKLLFHYYDKDFNNEADTPDNFQSRRPNTSFCFLDIRSPGLGDTAMYLCATSRDRGAGGNGYTFGSGTRLTVV.

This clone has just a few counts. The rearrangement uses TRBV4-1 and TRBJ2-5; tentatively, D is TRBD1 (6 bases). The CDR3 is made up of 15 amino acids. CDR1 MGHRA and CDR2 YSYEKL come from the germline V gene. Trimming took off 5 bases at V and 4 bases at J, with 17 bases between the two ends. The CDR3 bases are TGCGCCAGCAGCACGCCCTCAGGGGCGGGAGAGACCCAGTACTTC. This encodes CASSTPSGAGETQYF.

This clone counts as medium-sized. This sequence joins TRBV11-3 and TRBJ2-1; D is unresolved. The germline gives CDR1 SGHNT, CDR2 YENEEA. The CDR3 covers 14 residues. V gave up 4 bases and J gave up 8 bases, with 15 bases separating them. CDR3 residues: CASSSSPSMHEQFF. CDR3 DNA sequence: TGTGCCAGCAGCTCCAGCCCCAGTATGCATGAGCAGTTCTTC.

The CDR3, as DNA: TGTGCCAGCAGTGAAGGAGCCTTGGGGGAAAAACTGTTTTTT. Its translation: CASSEGALGEKLFF. The chain is built from TRBV9 and TRBJ1-4; no clear D gene. Germline V lookup: CDR1 SGDLS, CDR2 YYNGEE. V dropped 5 bases and J dropped 8 bases, with 16 bases sitting between them. This CDR3 is 14 amino acids long.

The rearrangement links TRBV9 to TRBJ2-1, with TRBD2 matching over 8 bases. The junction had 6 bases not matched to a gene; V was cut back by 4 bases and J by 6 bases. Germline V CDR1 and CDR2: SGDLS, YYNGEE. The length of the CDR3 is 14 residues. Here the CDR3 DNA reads TGTGCCAGCAGCTCAGGACTAGCTGGCAATGAGCAGTTCTTC. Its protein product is CASSSGLAGNEQFF.

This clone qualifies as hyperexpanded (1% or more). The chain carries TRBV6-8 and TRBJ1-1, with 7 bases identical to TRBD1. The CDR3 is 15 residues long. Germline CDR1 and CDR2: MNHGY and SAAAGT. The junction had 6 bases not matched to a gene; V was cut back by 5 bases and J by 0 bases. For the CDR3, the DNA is TGTGCCAGCAGTGGGGACAGACCAATGAACACTGAAGCTTTCTTT. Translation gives CASSGDRPMNTEAFF.

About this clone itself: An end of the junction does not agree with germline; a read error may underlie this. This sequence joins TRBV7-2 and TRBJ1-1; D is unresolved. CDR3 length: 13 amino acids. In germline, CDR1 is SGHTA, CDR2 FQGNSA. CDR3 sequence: CASSLNQNTEAFF. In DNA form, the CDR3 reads TGTGCTAGCAGCTTAAACCAGAACACTGAAGCTTTCTTT. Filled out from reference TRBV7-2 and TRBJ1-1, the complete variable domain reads GAGVSQSPSNKVTEKGKDVELRCDPISGHTALYWYRQSLGQGLEFLIYFQGNSAPDKSGLPSDRFSAERTGGSVSTLTIQRTQQEDSAVYLCASSLNQNTEAFFGQGTRLTVV.